This TCR beta chain was profiled in a study of blood T cell repertoires in COVID-19. Study summary: The United States, Italy and Spain provided the acute and convalescent COVID-19 samples. The cDNA or gDNA used as material had been derived from T cells, B-cell-depleted T cells, or PBMCs.

CDR1 is MNHEY, CDR2 SVGEGT, per germline. The V end was cut by 4 bases, the J end by 0 bases, with 13 bases between. The CDR3 contains 16 residues. Per the study methods: Estimated nucleated cell counts came from reference gene primer amplification. Assay used: immunoSEQ multiplex PCR; TCRdb lists only in-frame clones, some missing. That table supplies the V and J calls and clone size; D and trimming were determined from the DNA. This table holds about 42,000 clones, roughly 90% found once. The sample consisted of peripheral blood. This TCR was sampled from a human donor in a cohort sampled during active COVID-19. The chain recombines TRBV6-2 or TRBV6-3 with TRBJ2-4, with D perhaps matching TRBD2 (7 bases). CDR3 DNA: TGTGCCAGCAGTTGGGGAGGGACACTAGCCAAAAACATTCAGTACTTC. It encodes CASSWGGTLAKNIQYF.